This TCR beta chain was captured by sequencing in a study of blood T cell repertoires in COVID-19. Study background: Sources were T cells, B-cell-depleted T cells, or PBMCs; the material itself was cDNA or gDNA.

Membership in each cohort depended on participant-reported clinical history. The method was immunoSEQ multiplex PCR; TCRdb's version includes in-frame clones alone and lacks a portion of them. This repertoire shows 140,000 to 150,000 clones, roughly 78% found once; its top ten account for about 6%. With 4 bases clipped from V and 4 bases from J, the junction kept 12 bases outside the gene matches. This CDR3 has 16 residues. CDR1 and CDR2 from the germline V gene are SGHRS and YFSETQ. The genes are TRBV5-1 and TRBJ2-5; 8 nucleotides line up with TRBD1. This receptor was taken from a woman aged 45-65 years who had recovered from COVID-19. Sample: PBMCs or T cells enriched from blood (not recorded which). The CDR3 loop is CASSPPVGQGAETQYF. CDR3 sequence (DNA): TGCGCCAGCAGCCCCCCCGTGGGGCAGGGGGCAGAGACCCAGTACTTC.